This is a list of T cell receptor beta chains from one sample in a study of T cells in Graves' hyperthyroidism and ophthalmopathy. TCRdb analysed the multiplex PCR reads with MiXCR anew, one entry per CDR3 protein. This table has approximately 220,000 distinct CDR3 sequences, about 17% appearing once. Sequencing used blood. These receptors were obtained from a man in his forties or fifties with Graves' hyperthyroidism. Both conserved end residues are part of each CDR3. D genes are given only for firm matches. Size tells how often a clone was seen (once, few, many) or the class of an expanded clone, and some rows leave it out.

CDR3 protein	CDR3 DNA	V gene	J gene	clone size	D gene
CASSPSGQQNTEAFF	TGTGCCAGCAGCCCGAGCGGACAGCAGAACACTGAAGCTTTCTTT	TRBV9	TRBJ1-1	many	NA
CASQRVNTGELFF	TGTGCCAGCCAGAGGGTAAACACCGGGGAGCTGTTTTTT	TRBV7-2	TRBJ2-2	many	NA
CSAEAHNEQFF	TGCAGTGCTGAGGCCCACAATGAGCAGTTCTTC	TRBV20-1	TRBJ2-1	few	NA
CAISDPTRAPEAFF	TGTGCCATCAGTGACCCGACCCGGGCCCCTGAAGCTTTCTTT	TRBV10-3	TRBJ1-1	many	NA
CASSQGGRETQYF	TGTGCCAGCAGCCAGGGGGGGCGGGAGACCCAGTACTTC	TRBV9	TRBJ2-5	NA	NA
CASTKTGLEGNQPQHF	TGTGCCAGCACTAAAACAGGCTTAGAGGGCAATCAGCCCCAGCATTTT	TRBV2	TRBJ1-5	NA	NA
CASGLGQGIRTDTQYF	TGTGCTAGTGGTTTGGGGCAGGGGATTCGCACAGATACGCAGTATTTT	TRBV12-5	TRBJ2-3	few	NA
CASSPGGNSPLHF	TGTGCCAGCAGCCCGGGAGGGAATTCACCCCTCCACTTT	TRBV5-5	TRBJ1-6	many	NA
CASSPAMLFGTQYF	TGTGCCAGCAGCCCCGCGATGCTCTTCGGGACCCAGTACTTC	TRBV11-1	TRBJ2-5	many	NA
CASSPGTSSVPGELFF	TGTGCCAGCAGCCCGGGGACTAGCTCCGTCCCCGGGGAGCTGTTTTTT	TRBV9	TRBJ2-2	few	TRBD2
CASSLGQATNEKLFF	TGTGCCAGCAGCTTAGGGCAGGCAACTAATGAAAAACTGTTTTTT	TRBV7-9	TRBJ1-4	NA	NA
CASSQPGTGGEKLFF	TGCGCCAGCAGCCAACCCGGGACAGGAGGGGAAAAACTGTTTTTT	TRBV4-1	TRBJ1-4	few	TRBD1
CASSPRAGGPGEQFF	TGTGCCAGCAGCCCGCGAGCGGGGGGGCCGGGTGAGCAGTTCTTC	TRBV3-1	TRBJ2-1	many	TRBD2
CASSALSGGVNEQFF	TGTGCCAGCAGTGCCCTTAGCGGGGGGGTAAATGAGCAGTTCTTC	TRBV28	TRBJ2-1	many	TRBD2
CASSPHHRGTGSSYEQYF	TGTGCCAGCAGTCCACACCACCGCGGGACAGGTTCCTCCTACGAGCAGTACTTC	TRBV27	TRBJ2-7	many	TRBD1
CSPLRGGRNYGYTF	TGCAGTCCTCTAAGGGGGGGGCGCAACTATGGCTACACCTTC	TRBV20-1	TRBJ1-2	NA	NA
CASSQDISGNTIYF	TGTGCCAGCAGCCAGGACATCTCTGGAAACACCATATATTTT	TRBV2	TRBJ1-3	NA	NA
CSASPRGGNYGYTF	TGCAGTGCTAGCCCCCGTGGAGGGAACTATGGCTACACCTTC	TRBV20-1	TRBJ1-2	many	NA
CASSKQLAGGQDTQYF	TGCGCCAGCAGCAAGCAACTAGCGGGGGGGCAAGATACGCAGTATTTT	TRBV5-1	TRBJ2-3	NA	TRBD2
CASSYRGLAGPGETQYF	TGTGCCAGCAGCTATAGGGGGCTAGCGGGGCCTGGGGAGACCCAGTACTTC	TRBV7-2	TRBJ2-5	NA	TRBD2
CASSSIRLADQETQYF	TGTGCCAGCAGTTCAATCCGACTAGCGGACCAAGAGACCCAGTACTTC	TRBV6-2/TRBV6-3	TRBJ2-5	NA	TRBD2
CASSPWGGQGYTGELFF	TGTGCCAGCAGCCCCTGGGGGGGACAGGGGTACACCGGGGAGCTGTTTTTT	TRBV12-3/TRBV12-4	TRBJ2-2	many	TRBD1
CASSQVRGSYGYTF	TGCGCCAGCAGCCAAGTTCGCGGATCCTATGGCTACACCTTC	TRBV4-1	TRBJ1-2	NA	NA
CASSFAGAKDTQYF	TGTGCCAGCAGTTTTGCGGGGGCCAAAGATACGCAGTATTTT	TRBV6-2/TRBV6-3	TRBJ2-3	many	NA
CASSLGRGGETQYF	TGTGCCAGCAGCTTAGGCAGGGGCGGTGAGACCCAGTACTTC	TRBV11-2	TRBJ2-5	many	NA
CASTGTAVGYTF	TGTGCCAGCACCGGGACCGCTGTTGGCTACACCTTC	TRBV6-2/TRBV6-3	TRBJ1-2	NA	NA
CASSLVDSVYGYTF	TGTGCCAGCAGCTTAGTTGACAGTGTCTATGGCTACACCTTC	TRBV7-9	TRBJ1-2	many	NA
CASRDAGQFFSYEQYF	TGTGCCAGCAGGGACGCGGGACAGTTCTTTTCCTACGAGCAGTACTTC	TRBV2	TRBJ2-7	once	NA
CSVAGGGIIDEQFF	TGCAGCGTGGCCGGGGGCGGGATAATCGATGAGCAGTTCTTC	TRBV29-1	TRBJ2-1	NA	NA
CASSLAPANTGELFF	TGTGCCAGCAGCTTGGCGCCGGCGAACACCGGGGAGCTGTTTTTT	TRBV5-5	TRBJ2-2	many	NA
CASTTRLGSGANVLTF	TGTGCCAGCACCACTCGCCTCGGCTCTGGGGCCAACGTCCTGACTTTC	TRBV27	TRBJ2-6	few	NA
CASRGTVRYNSPLHF	TGTGCCAGCAGGGGGACAGTACGCTATAATTCACCCCTCCACTTT	TRBV6-1	TRBJ1-6	NA	TRBD1
CASTAGRSGGYTF	TGTGCCAGCACCGCAGGGAGGTCGGGGGGCTACACCTTC	TRBV28	TRBJ1-2	many	NA
CATSTRTGSYNYGYTF	TGTGCCACCAGCACTAGGACAGGCAGCTATAACTATGGCTACACCTTC	TRBV15	TRBJ1-2	many	TRBD1
CASSLGPGQDAYNEQFF	TGTGCCAGCAGCTTAGGCCCTGGACAGGACGCCTACAATGAGCAGTTCTTC	TRBV11-2	TRBJ2-1	NA	TRBD1
CASSPGTSGGSDTQYF	TGTGCCAGCAGCCCCGGGACTAGCGGGGGTTCAGATACGCAGTATTTT	TRBV5-8	TRBJ2-3	many	TRBD2
CSVIDSRVPDTQYF	TGCAGCGTTATCGACAGCAGGGTTCCAGATACGCAGTATTTT	TRBV29-1	TRBJ2-3	many	NA
CAWSRSSSGNTIYF	TGTGCCTGGAGTCGGAGCAGCTCTGGAAACACCATATATTTT	TRBV30	TRBJ1-3	many	NA
CATSATQAAGPNEQFF	TGTGCCACCAGTGCGACTCAAGCGGCGGGACCCAATGAGCAGTTCTTC	TRBV24-1	TRBJ2-1	few	NA
CAGGWRGMNTEAFF	TGTGCCGGGGGGTGGAGGGGTATGAACACTGAAGCTTTCTTT	TRBV6-1	TRBJ1-1	once	NA
CASSLVATGGQDTQYF	TGTGCCAGCAGCTTAGTTGCCACGGGGGGGCAAGATACGCAGTATTTT	TRBV7-2	TRBJ2-3	few	TRBD2
CASRPGGGAYNEQFF	TGTGCCAGCAGACCGGGGGGGGGCGCTTACAATGAGCAGTTCTTC	TRBV7-3	TRBJ2-1	NA	TRBD2
CASSRRDSTYNEQFF	TGTGCCAGCAGTCGCCGGGACAGTACCTACAATGAGCAGTTCTTC	TRBV6-4	TRBJ2-1	NA	TRBD1
CASSSVWIGGYTF	TGTGCCAGCAGCTCGGTGTGGATTGGAGGCTACACCTTC	TRBV5-6	TRBJ1-2	NA	NA
CASSEARGGSYYGYTF	TGTGCCAGCAGTGAAGCCCGAGGTGGCAGTTACTATGGCTACACCTTC	TRBV6-1	TRBJ1-2	many	NA
CASSSRTGRNSPLHF	TGTGCCAGCAGCTCCCGGACGGGGAGGAATTCACCCCTCCACTTT	TRBV5-8	TRBJ1-6	NA	NA
CASSEGPTSGGPRYNEQFF	TGCGCCAGCAGCGAAGGCCCGACTAGCGGGGGCCCTCGGTACAATGAGCAGTTCTTC	TRBV10-1	TRBJ2-1	few	TRBD2
CACRPRGYEQYF	TGTGCCTGTCGACCACGGGGCTACGAGCAGTACTTC	TRBV30	TRBJ2-7	NA	NA
CASSQEGTYNEQFF	TGTGCCAGCAGCCAAGAAGGGACCTACAATGAGCAGTTCTTC	TRBV3-1	TRBJ2-1	many	NA
CASDRDRVTEAFF	TGTGCCAGCGACCGGGACAGGGTTACTGAAGCTTTCTTT	TRBV7-9	TRBJ1-1	many	TRBD1
CASSLTGPENTIYF	TGCGCCAGCAGCCTGACAGGGCCCGAAAACACCATATATTTT	TRBV5-1	TRBJ1-3	many	TRBD1
CATSETTGGPNYGYTF	TGTGCCACCAGTGAAACGACAGGGGGACCTAACTATGGCTACACCTTC	TRBV24-1	TRBJ1-2	few	TRBD1
CASSPLGRGAQETQYF	TGTGCCAGCAGCCCCCTAGGCCGGGGGGCCCAAGAGACCCAGTACTTC	TRBV3-1	TRBJ2-5	NA	NA
CASRVNYEQYF	TGTGCCAGCAGGGTCAACTACGAGCAGTACTTC	TRBV6-1	TRBJ2-7	many	NA
CASTRQTNQPQHF	TGTGCCAGTACCAGACAGACCAATCAGCCCCAGCATTTT	TRBV19	TRBJ1-5	few	NA
CASSPTSGDTDTQYF	TGTGCCAGCTCACCAACTAGCGGGGACACAGATACGCAGTATTTT	TRBV18	TRBJ2-3	many	TRBD2
CSAKGYQETQYF	TGCAGTGCCAAAGGGTACCAAGAGACCCAGTACTTC	TRBV20-1	TRBJ2-5	NA	NA
CASSLDRGKNIQYF	TGTGCCAGCAGCCTGGACAGGGGGAAAAACATTCAGTACTTC	TRBV7-2	TRBJ2-4	many	TRBD1
CASSQVGLGYEQYF	TGTGCCAGCAGCCAAGTGGGACTAGGCTACGAGCAGTACTTC	TRBV14	TRBJ2-7	few	TRBD2